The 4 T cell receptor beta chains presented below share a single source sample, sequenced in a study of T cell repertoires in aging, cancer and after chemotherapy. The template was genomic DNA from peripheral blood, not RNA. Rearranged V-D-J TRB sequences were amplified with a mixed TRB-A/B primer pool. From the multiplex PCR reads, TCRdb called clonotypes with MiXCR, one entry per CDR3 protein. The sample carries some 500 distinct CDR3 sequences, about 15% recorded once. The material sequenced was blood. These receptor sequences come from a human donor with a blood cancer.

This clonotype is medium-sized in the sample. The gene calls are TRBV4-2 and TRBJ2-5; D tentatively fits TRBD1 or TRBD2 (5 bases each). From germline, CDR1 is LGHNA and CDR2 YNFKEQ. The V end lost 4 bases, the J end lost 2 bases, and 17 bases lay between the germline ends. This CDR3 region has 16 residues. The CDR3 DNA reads TGTGCCAGCAGCCTGGGGCTAGCTACGGCGCAAGAGACCCAGTACTTC. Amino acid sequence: CASSLGLATAQETQYF.

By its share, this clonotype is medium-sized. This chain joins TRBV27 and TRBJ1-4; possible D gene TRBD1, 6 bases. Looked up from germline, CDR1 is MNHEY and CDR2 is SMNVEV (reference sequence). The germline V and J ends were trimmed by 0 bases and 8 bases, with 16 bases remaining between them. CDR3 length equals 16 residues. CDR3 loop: CASSLSRGGDTEKLFF. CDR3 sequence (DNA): TGTGCCAGCAGTTTATCGCGAGGGGGGGACACCGAAAAACTGTTTTTT.

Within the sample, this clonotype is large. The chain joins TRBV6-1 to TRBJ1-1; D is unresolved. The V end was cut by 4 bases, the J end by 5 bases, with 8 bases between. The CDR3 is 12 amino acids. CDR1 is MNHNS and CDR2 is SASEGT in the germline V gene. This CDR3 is CASSVAETEAFF. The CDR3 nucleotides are TGTGCCAGCAGTGTTGCGGAGACTGAAGCTTTCTTT.

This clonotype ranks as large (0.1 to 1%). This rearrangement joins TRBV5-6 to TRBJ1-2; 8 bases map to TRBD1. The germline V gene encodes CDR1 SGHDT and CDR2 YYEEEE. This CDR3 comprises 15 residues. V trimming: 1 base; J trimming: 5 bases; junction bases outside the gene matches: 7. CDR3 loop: CASSLFETGEYGYTF. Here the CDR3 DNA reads TGTGCCAGCAGCTTGTTCGAGACAGGGGAGTATGGCTACACCTTC.